This T cell receptor (beta chain) was captured by sequencing in a study of T cell responses to AZD1222 COVID-19 vaccine. Study results and caveats: Among vaccine-associated CD4 TCRs, coverage spanned spike, with dominance at 160-218 and 743-854.

A word on this clone: Its antigen is unidentified.

The V segment lost 0 bases and the J segment 3 bases; nucleotides outside the gene matches: 11. Germline-derived CDR1 and CDR2 are MNHEY and SVGEGT. The CDR3 runs 18 residues. Here immunoSEQ multiplex PCR was the method, and the copy in TCRdb shows in-frame clones only, minus some. The sample holds more than 35,000 clones; about 80% are singletons and the top ten take about 20%. The specimen comprised peripheral blood, sampled 28 days after the second dose of the MenACWY control vaccine. V usage is TRBV6-2 or TRBV6-3 and J usage is TRBJ1-5; TRBD1 matches at 7 bases. The sequence was collected from an adult who received the MenACWY meningococcal vaccine as a control. Here the CDR3 reads CASSYSEGQGGINQPQHF. CDR3 sequence (DNA): TGTGCCAGCAGTTACTCGGAAGGGCAGGGGGGTATCAATCAGCCCCAGCATTTT.